Presented here are 3 T cell receptor beta chains from one specimen sequenced in a study of CD8 T cells in Susac syndrome. cDNA came from about 0.51 to 1 ug RNA primed by random hexamers. TCRdb ran MiXCR on the immunoSEQ multiplex PCR reads and lists one entry per CDR3 protein. The sample carries about 100,000 distinct CDR3 sequences, roughly 91% recorded once. The sequencing sample was made of CD8+ T cells from PBMCs. Receptors originate from a human donor in good health.

The V gene is TRBV19, the J gene TRBJ1-2; D not certain. In germline, CDR1 is LNHDA, CDR2 SQIVND (reference sequence). The ends were cut back, 6 bases at V and 0 bases at J, with 14 bases in the middle. CDR3 length equals 15 residues. The CDR3 DNA is TGTGCCAGTAGGGCGTCCCACAACCCTAACTATGGCTACACCTTC. The encoded protein is CASRASHNPNYGYTF.

The chain links TRBV19 to TRBJ2-6; no definite D call. Trimming pared 5 bases from V and 0 bases from J, leaving 8 bases between. This CDR3 contains 15 residues. Germline CDR1 LNHDA, CDR2 SQIVND (reference sequence). CDR3 nucleotide sequence: TGTGCCAGTAGTGACGTATCCTCTGGGGCCAACGTCCTGACTTTC. This translates into CASSDVSSGANVLTF. The entire variable domain, with the rest obtained from reference TRBV19 and TRBJ2-6, is as follows: DGGITQSPKYLFRKEGQNVTLSCEQNLNHDAMYWYRQDPGQGLRLIYYSQIVNDFQKGDIAEGYSVSREKKESFPLTVTSAQKNPTAFYLCASSDVSSGANVLTFGAGSRLTVL.

The V gene is TRBV19, the J gene TRBJ1-2, with no clear D. The CDR3 runs 15 residues. V was cut by 6 bases and J by 3 bases, with 17 bases left in between. The germline CDR1 and CDR2 sequences are LNHDA and SQIVND (reference sequence). The CDR3 spells CASSPPTGLYYGYTF. The CDR3 DNA reads as TGTGCCAGTAGCCCCCCGACGGGATTGTACTATGGCTACACCTTC.